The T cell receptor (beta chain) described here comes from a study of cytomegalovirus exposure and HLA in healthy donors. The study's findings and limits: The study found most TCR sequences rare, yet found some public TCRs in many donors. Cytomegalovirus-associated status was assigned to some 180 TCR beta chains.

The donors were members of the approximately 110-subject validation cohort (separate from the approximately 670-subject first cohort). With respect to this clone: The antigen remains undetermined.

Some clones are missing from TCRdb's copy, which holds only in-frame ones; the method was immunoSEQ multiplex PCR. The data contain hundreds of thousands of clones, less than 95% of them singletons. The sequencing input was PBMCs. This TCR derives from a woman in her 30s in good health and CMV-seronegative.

CDR3 protein: CASTPRNNEQFF. Here the CDR3 DNA reads TGTGCCAGCACCCCCAGAAACAATGAGCAGTTCTTC. The V and J genes are TRBV2 and TRBJ2-1; D uncertain. Germline CDR1 is SNHLY and CDR2 is FYNNEI. V shed 7 bases and J shed 5 bases, with 9 bases lying between them. The CDR3 extends over 12 amino acids.